This T cell receptor beta chain originates from a study of T-cell reconstitution after alpha-beta-depleted transplantation in children. The CDR3 consists of 15 residues. Germline V gene data show CDR1 as SEHNR and CDR2 as FQNEAQ (reference sequence). J lost 6 bases, V lost 2 bases, and 7 bases had no gene match. Using unique molecular identifiers, the investigators prepared the TCRbeta library. One entry per CDR3 protein results from TCRdb running MiXCR on the PCR reads. Here the sample spans some 600,000 distinct CDR3 sequences, roughly 15% being singletons. The gene calls are TRBV7-9 and TRBJ2-1; 7 bases are shared with TRBD1. The TCR sequence derives from a human donor who donated a stem cell graft to a child with acute myeloid leukemia. The specimen was PBMCs from the stem cell graft donor, collected from the stem cell graft. CDR3 sequence reads: CASSLPMGQLNEQFF. In DNA, the CDR3 is TGTGCCAGCAGCTTACCAATGGGACAGCTCAATGAGCAGTTCTTC.